This record concerns one T cell receptor beta chain sequence. This specimen comes from a study of response to subunit inactivated influenza vaccine. MiXCR was run by TCRdb on the RT-PCR reads, yielding one entry per CDR3 protein. The data show roughly 710,000 distinct CDR3 sequences, 13% to 15% seen once. The source of this sequence is a man aged 45 to 65 who received an inactivated influenza vaccine. The sample in question was PBMCs from blood, obtained roughly 2 weeks before vaccination.

CDR3 loop: CASSFLWAASTDTQYF. In DNA, the CDR3 is TGTGCCAGCAGTTTTTTGTGGGCCGCTAGCACAGATACGCAGTATTTT. The chain employs TRBV12-3 or TRBV12-4 and TRBJ2-3; D gene unclear. The germline V and J ends were trimmed by 3 bases and 0 bases, with 13 bases remaining between them. The CDR3 contains 16 residues.